Below are 30 T cell receptor beta chains sequenced from a single sample in a study of regulatory dendritic cells for organ transplantation. The antigens these receptors bind are not known. Sequenced by immunoSEQ multiplex PCR; TCRdb stores in-frame clones only, minus some. Found here are roughly 20,000 clones, 85% of them singletons; the top ten hold 0.26%. CFSE-labeled sorted T cells met regulatory or mature dendritic cells for 4 to 6 days. Sequenced: naive CD4+ T cells from blood cultured with dendritic cells. Subset given: CD45RA+ naive T cells. The receptors shown here come from a human donor in good health.

Notes on this clone: Its ends do not fully match the called genes, so a read error is possible. The V call is TRBV7-7, the J call TRBJ2-1, with 14 nucleotides matching TRBD2. The CDR3 contains 16 residues. Germline CDR1 is SSHAT and CDR2 is FNYEAQ (reference sequence). This chain's CDR3 is CASSSGTSGSYNEQFF. DNA for the CDR3: TGTGCTAGCAGCTCGGGGACTAGCGGGAGCTACAATGAGCAGTTCTTC. Full variable domain (rest looked up from reference TRBV7-7 and TRBJ2-1): GAGVSQSPRYKVTKRGQDVTLRCDPISSHATLYWYQQALGQGPEFLTYFNYEAQPDKSGLPSDRFSAERPEGSISTLTIQRTEQRDSAMYRCASSSGTSGSYNEQFFGPGTRLTVL.

This chain links TRBV6-1 with TRBJ2-7; perhaps D is TRBD1 or TRBD2 (5 bases each). The V and J ends lost 6 bases and 2 bases respectively, with 14 bases between them. The CDR3 has 14 amino acids. Germline loops: CDR1 MNHNS, CDR2 SASEGT. CDR3 sequence (DNA): TGTGCCAGCAGATTTTCTGGGGGTACCTACGAGCAGTACTTC. It specifies CASRFSGGTYEQYF.

This chain connects TRBV30 to TRBJ2-1; 7 positions agree with TRBD2. The germline V gene encodes CDR1 GTSNPN and CDR2 SVGIG (reference sequence). With 2 bases clipped from V and 1 base from J, the junction kept 2 bases outside the gene matches. The CDR3 has 14 amino acids. The CDR3 region is CAWSLGGSYNEQFF. As DNA, the CDR3 is TGTGCCTGGAGTCTCGGGGGGTCCTACAATGAGCAGTTCTTC.

The V call is TRBV13, the J call TRBJ2-1, with D hard to call. Germline V gene sequence: CDR1 PRHDT, CDR2 FYEKMQ (reference sequence). V was cut by 4 bases and J by 6 bases, with 19 bases left in between. This CDR3 contains 16 residues. DNA for the CDR3: TGTGCCAGCAGCTCCAGTACGTCGCGACGCGCCAATGAGCAGTTCTTC. Encoded protein: CASSSSTSRRANEQFF.

The chain uses TRBV9 and TRBJ2-5; 8 nucleotides align to TRBD1. Germline-derived CDR1 and CDR2 are SGDLS and YYNGEE. The ends lost 0 bases at V and 7 bases at J; junction bases unmatched: 2. The length of the CDR3 is 13 residues. The CDR3 protein is CASSVAQGVTQYF. CDR3 DNA: TGTGCCAGCAGCGTAGCACAGGGGGTGACCCAGTACTTC.

The V gene is TRBV18, the J gene TRBJ1-1, with D possibly being TRBD1 (5 bases). The germline CDR1 and CDR2 sequences are KGHSH and LQKENI. The CDR3 sequence is 12 residues long. V lost 5 bases and J 3 bases, leaving 7 bases between the germline ends. The CDR3 loop reads CASSIQDTEAFF. CDR3 in DNA: TGTGCCAGCTCAATACAGGACACTGAAGCTTTCTTT.

The chain employs TRBV15 and TRBJ2-7; no reliable D call. The CDR3 is 16 amino acids. CDR1 is LNHNV, CDR2 YYDKDF, per germline (reference sequence). V dropped 3 bases and J dropped 0 bases, with 15 bases sitting between them. CDR3 in DNA: TGTGCCACCAGCAGGGCTCGATTTAGGGTCTCCTACGAGCAGTACTTC. Its translation: CATSRARFRVSYEQYF.

The rearrangement joins TRBV9 to TRBJ2-7, with 7 bases identical to TRBD2. The CDR3 extends over 15 amino acids. With V trimmed by 0 bases and J by 4 bases, 7 bases remained unmatched. The germline gives CDR1 SGDLS, CDR2 YYNGEE. The CDR3 reads CASSVDQAGFYEQYF. The CDR3 coding sequence is TGTGCCAGCAGCGTAGATCAAGCGGGGTTTTACGAGCAGTACTTC.

The chain carries TRBV7-2 and TRBJ1-5; 8 positions agree with TRBD1. This CDR3 has 14 amino acids. The J segment lost 1 base and the V segment lost 4 bases, leaving 0 bases of the junction unmatched. Per the germline V gene, CDR1 is SGHTA and CDR2 is FQGNSA. In DNA form, the CDR3 reads TGTGCCAGCAGCTGGACAGGGAGCAATCAGCCCCAGCATTTT. Translation gives CASSWTGSNQPQHF.

The chain employs TRBV30 and TRBJ2-7, with no clear D. Trimming removed 0 bases from V and 5 bases from J, with 14 bases in between. Germline CDR1 and CDR2: GTSNPN and SVGIG (reference sequence). The CDR3 is made up of 14 amino acids. The CDR3 here is CAWSVRLGFDEQYF. The CDR3 DNA sequence: TGTGCCTGGAGTGTACGACTGGGGTTCGACGAGCAGTACTTC. The full variable domain, completed using reference TRBV30 and TRBJ2-7, is SQTIHQWPATLVQPVGSPLSLECTVEGTSNPNLYWYRQAAGRGLQLLFYSVGIGQISSEVPQNLSASRPQDRQFILSSKKLLLSDSGFYLCAWSVRLGFDEQYFGPGTRLTVT.

V usage is TRBV27 and J usage is TRBJ2-2, with no clear D. There are 14 residues in the CDR3. CDR1 MNHEY and CDR2 SMNVEV come from the germline V gene (reference sequence). Trimming shortened V by 0 bases and J by 5 bases, and 7 bases separated the two germline ends. The CDR3 reads CASSLSPYTGELFF. DNA for the CDR3: TGTGCCAGCAGTTTATCCCCGTATACCGGGGAGCTGTTTTTT.

The chain carries TRBV7-9 and TRBJ1-4; no firm D call. Germline V gene lookup returns CDR1 SEHNR and CDR2 FQNEAQ (reference sequence). The CDR3 length is 14 residues. V was trimmed by 3 bases and J by 3 bases, leaving 8 bases between them. CDR3 DNA sequence: TGTGCCAGCAGCTTGATTCCGGCTAATGAAAAACTGTTTTTT. It translates to CASSLIPANEKLFF.

This clone was found a few times. The chain couples TRBV7-9 to TRBJ1-3; D gene uncertain. CDR1 is SEHNR and CDR2 is FQNEAQ in the germline V gene (reference sequence). V lost 2 bases to trimming and J lost 0 bases, with 8 bases between them. The CDR3 runs 15 residues. The CDR3 sequence is CASSLSVFSGNTIYF. In nucleotides, the CDR3 is TGTGCCAGCAGCTTATCCGTTTTCTCTGGAAACACCATATATTTT.

This chain uses TRBV6-6 with TRBJ2-3; 12 nucleotides match TRBD2. The V and J ends lost 4 bases and 1 base, in that order; junction bases with no gene match: 3. The CDR3 consists of 16 residues. CDR1 MNHNY and CDR2 SVGAGI come from the germline V gene (reference sequence). This CDR3 reads CASSSRLAGGTDTQYF. In nucleotides, the CDR3 is TGTGCCAGCAGTTCTAGACTAGCGGGGGGCACAGATACGCAGTATTTT.

The chain has TRBV19 and TRBJ1-5; tentative D call: TRBD1 (5 bases). Germline-derived CDR1 and CDR2 are LNHDA and SQIVND (reference sequence). The CDR3 runs 13 residues. The ends were cut back, 6 bases at V and 5 bases at J, with 11 bases in the middle. CDR3 sequence reads: CASRVRGDQPQHF. The CDR3 bases are TGTGCCAGTAGAGTGCGGGGGGATCAGCCCCAGCATTTT.

The gene calls are TRBV7-3 and TRBJ2-2; D is undetermined. The germline V gene encodes CDR1 SGHTA and CDR2 FQGTGA. V lost 1 base to trimming and J lost 7 bases, with 7 bases between them. This CDR3 has 13 amino acids. The CDR3 reads CASSLSRDGELFF. CDR3 DNA sequence: TGTGCCAGCAGCTTAAGTAGAGACGGGGAGCTGTTTTTT.

The chain has TRBV28 and TRBJ2-1; 7 positions agree with TRBD2. There are 19 residues in the CDR3. Germline V gene sequence: CDR1 MDHEN, CDR2 SYDVKM. Losses at the gene ends were 4 bases for V and 5 bases for J; bases not matched to a gene: 20. The CDR3 is CASSSKYRSGLPLHNEQFF. In DNA, the CDR3 is TGTGCCAGCAGTTCTAAATATCGGTCGGGACTACCTCTACACAATGAGCAGTTCTTC.

The V gene is TRBV9, the J gene TRBJ2-3; 15 nucleotides line up with TRBD2. With 2 bases clipped from V and 0 bases from J, the junction kept 7 bases outside the gene matches. The CDR3 is 19 amino acids. Germline V gives CDR1 SGDLS, CDR2 YYNGEE. Here the CDR3 DNA reads TGTGCCAGCAGCGTCTTGGGACTAGCGGGAGGTCCAAGCACAGATACGCAGTATTTT. This codes for CASSVLGLAGGPSTDTQYF.

J is TRBJ1-2 and V is TRBV21-1; TRBD1 is the table's D call, not checked against the DNA. TRBV21-1 corresponds to a pseudogene. The CDR3 consists of 15 residues. In nucleotides, the CDR3 is TGTGCCAGCAGCAAAGGTAGGCACAGTAACTATGGCTACACCTTC. Its translation is CASSKGRHSNYGYTF.

The genes are TRBV7-6 and TRBJ2-5; no reliable D call. CDR3 size: 15 residues. Between the trimmed V and J ends, which lost 1 base and 5 bases, there was a span of 14 bases. The germline V gene encodes CDR1 SGHVS and CDR2 FNYEAQ. The DNA of the CDR3 is TGTGCCAGCAGCTTAGTCATGGGCTTGGGGGAGACCCAGTACTTC. Its protein is CASSLVMGLGETQYF.

This clone was seen more than once but under ten times. J is TRBJ1-5 and V is TRBV10-2, with a weak D call TRBD1 (5 bases). The CDR3 is made up of 13 amino acids. Germline CDR1 WSHSY, CDR2 SAAADI. V was cut by 3 bases and J by 7 bases, with 10 bases left in between. The chain's CDR3 is CASSDLRGQPQHF. The CDR3 DNA is TGCGCCAGCAGTGATTTACGGGGGCAGCCCCAGCATTTT.

The rearrangement links TRBV9 to TRBJ1-2; unclear D gene. The CDR3 consists of 13 residues. The ends were cut back, 5 bases at V and 4 bases at J, with 12 bases in the middle. CDR1 is SGDLS and CDR2 is YYNGEE in the germline V gene. The CDR3 sequence is CASSGINFYGYTF. In DNA form, the CDR3 reads TGTGCCAGCAGTGGAATTAACTTCTATGGCTACACCTTC.

V gene TRBV19 combines with J gene TRBJ1-6, with D possibly TRBD1 on 6 matching bases. V was pared by 3 bases and J by 4 bases, with 13 bases between. Per the germline V gene, CDR1 is LNHDA and CDR2 is SQIVND (reference sequence). CDR3 size: 16 residues. CDR3 coding DNA: TGTGCCAGTAGTATTAGGACAGCGCAGTATAATTCACCCCTCCACTTT. It encodes CASSIRTAQYNSPLHF.

Details on this clone: Germline is not matched at one junction end, which may reflect a read error. The chain recombines TRBV7-9 with TRBJ1-2; maybe TRBD1 (5 bases). This CDR3 region has 14 residues. CDR1 is SEHNR and CDR2 is FQNEAQ in the germline V gene (reference sequence). The CDR3 spells CASSIAEAGNGYTF. DNA of the CDR3: TGTGCCAGCAGCATAGCAGAGGCAGGGAATGGCTACACCTTC.

V is TRBV29-1 and J is TRBJ1-1; D not resolved. Trimming shortened V by 4 bases and J by 4 bases, and 10 bases separated the two germline ends. The CDR3 is 12 residues long. Germline CDR1 and CDR2: SQVTM and ANQGSEA. The CDR3 DNA sequence: TGCAGCGTTGGCCTCCTGGGCACTGAAGCTTTCTTT. Protein sequence: CSVGLLGTEAFF.

For this clone: The junction shows a germline mismatch at one end, possibly a read error. The V call is TRBV5-3, the J call TRBJ1-5, with D hard to call. TRBV5-3 is an ORF, with its function uncertain. CDR3 length: 12 amino acids. The CDR3 is CASSFANQPQHF. In DNA, the CDR3 is TGTGCCAGCAGCTTCGCGAATCAGCCCCAGCATTTT.

V and J are TRBV7-3 and TRBJ2-3; 7 nucleotides match TRBD2. Germline CDR1 and CDR2: SGHTA and FQGTGA. This CDR3 has 13 amino acids. Germline trimming cut 5 bases from V and 4 bases from J; bases unmatched to any gene: 3. CDR3 in DNA: TGTGCCAGCAGCCCCGGACTAGCAGATACGCAGTATTTT. Its translation: CASSPGLADTQYF.

The chain employs TRBV5-8 and TRBJ1-3; D uncertain. Trimming removed 2 bases from V and 1 base from J, with 4 bases in between. This CDR3 region has 13 residues. Germline V lookup: CDR1 SGHTS, CDR2 YDEGEE. The CDR3 is CASSFPSGNTIYF. The DNA of the CDR3 is TGTGCCAGCAGCTTTCCGTCTGGAAACACCATATATTTT.

V and J are TRBV4-3 and TRBJ2-1; D ambiguous. The CDR3 has 14 amino acids. The ends were cut back, 0 bases at V and 4 bases at J, with 7 bases in the middle. CDR1 and CDR2 from the germline V gene are LGHNA and YSLEER. CDR3 nucleotides: TGCGCCAGCAGCCAAGATACGGGTTACAATGAGCAGTTCTTC. This gives the protein CASSQDTGYNEQFF.

The table lists this clone with a count of one. V and J are TRBV6-1 and TRBJ1-5; 8 nucleotides line up with TRBD1. Trimming took 9 bases from V and 7 from J; bases not matched to a gene: 5. Germline V CDR1 and CDR2: MNHNS, SASEGT. CDR3 length: 12 amino acids. The CDR3, as DNA: TGTGCCAGTAGACAGGGGAGGCAGCCCCAGCATTTT. It yields the protein CASRQGRQPQHF.